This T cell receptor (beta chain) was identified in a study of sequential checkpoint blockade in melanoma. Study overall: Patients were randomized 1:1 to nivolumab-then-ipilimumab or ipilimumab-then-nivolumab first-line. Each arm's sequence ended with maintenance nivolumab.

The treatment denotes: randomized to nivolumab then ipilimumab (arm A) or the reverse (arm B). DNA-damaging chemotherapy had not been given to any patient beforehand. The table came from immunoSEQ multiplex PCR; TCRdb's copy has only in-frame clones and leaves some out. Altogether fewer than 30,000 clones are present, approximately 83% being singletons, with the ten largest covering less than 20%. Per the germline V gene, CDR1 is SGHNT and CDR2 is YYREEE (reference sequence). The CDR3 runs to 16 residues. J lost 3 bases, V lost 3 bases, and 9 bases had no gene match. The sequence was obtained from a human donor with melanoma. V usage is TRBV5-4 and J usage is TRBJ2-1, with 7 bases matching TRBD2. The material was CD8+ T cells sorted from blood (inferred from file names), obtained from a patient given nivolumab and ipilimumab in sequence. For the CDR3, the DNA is TGTGCCAGCAGCTCCCCTAGCGGTCTTAACTACAATGAGCAGTTCTTC. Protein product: CASSSPSGLNYNEQFF. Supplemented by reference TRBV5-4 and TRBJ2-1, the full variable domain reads ETGVTQSPTHLIKTRGQQVTLRCSSQSGHNTVSWYQQALGQGPQFIFQYYREEENGRGNFPPRFSGLQFPNYSSELNVNALELDDSALYLCASSSPSGLNYNEQFFGPGTRLTVL.